Detailed here is one T cell receptor (beta chain). This entry comes from a study of T cells in Graves' hyperthyroidism and ophthalmopathy. Clinical symptoms, serum thyroxine, TRAb, thyroid ultrasound and orbital computed tomography informed diagnoses. The source material, RNA transcripts, was used to amplify TCR beta CDR3 regions. During a first-round RT-PCR of the TCR CDR3, the HTBI primer set was used. TCRdb re-called the multiplex PCR reads with MiXCR, one entry per CDR3 protein. The sample has some 800,000 distinct CDR3 sequences; around 38% are singletons. CDR3 length equals 17 residues. Trimming cost V 2 bases and J 2 bases; bases outside gene matches: 10. Germline CDR1 is MNHEY and CDR2 is SVGAGI.

Input material: blood. This rearrangement joins TRBV6-5 to TRBJ1-2; 8 bases line up with TRBD1. This receptor was obtained from a man aged 18 to 30 with Graves' hyperthyroidism. Written as DNA, the CDR3 is TGTGCCAGCAGTTACGAGACAGGGGCCGGCAACAACTATGGCTACACCTTC. As protein: CASSYETGAGNNYGYTF.